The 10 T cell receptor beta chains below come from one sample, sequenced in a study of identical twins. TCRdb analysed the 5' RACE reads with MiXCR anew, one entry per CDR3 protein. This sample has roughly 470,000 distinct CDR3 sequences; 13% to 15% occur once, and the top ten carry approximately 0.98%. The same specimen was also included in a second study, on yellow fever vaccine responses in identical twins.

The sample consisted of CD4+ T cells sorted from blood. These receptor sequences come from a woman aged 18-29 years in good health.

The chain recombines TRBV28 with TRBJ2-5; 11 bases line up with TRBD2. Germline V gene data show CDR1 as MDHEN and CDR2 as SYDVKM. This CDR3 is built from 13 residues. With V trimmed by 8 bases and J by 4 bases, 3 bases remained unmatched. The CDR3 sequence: CASQLAGVETQYF. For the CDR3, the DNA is TGTGCCAGCCAACTAGCGGGAGTAGAGACCCAGTACTTC. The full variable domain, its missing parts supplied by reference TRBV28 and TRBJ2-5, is DVKVTQSSRYLVKRTGEKVFLECVQDMDHENMFWYRQDPGLGLRLIYFSYDVKMKEKGDIPEGYSVSREKKERFSLILESASTNQTSMYLCASQLAGVETQYFGPGTRLLVL.

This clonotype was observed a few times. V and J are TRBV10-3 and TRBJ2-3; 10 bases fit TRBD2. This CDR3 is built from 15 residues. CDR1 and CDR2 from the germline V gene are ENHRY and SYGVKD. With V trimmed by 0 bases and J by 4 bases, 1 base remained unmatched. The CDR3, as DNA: TGTGCCATCAGTGAGTCAAGCGGGGGGGCAGATACGCAGTATTTT. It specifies CAISESSGGADTQYF.

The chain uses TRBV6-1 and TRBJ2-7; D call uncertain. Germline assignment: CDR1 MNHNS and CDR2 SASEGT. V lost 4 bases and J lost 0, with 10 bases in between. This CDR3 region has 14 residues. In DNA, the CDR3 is TGTGCCAGCAGTGCGGGCGGCATCTCCTACGAGCAGTACTTC. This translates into CASSAGGISYEQYF.

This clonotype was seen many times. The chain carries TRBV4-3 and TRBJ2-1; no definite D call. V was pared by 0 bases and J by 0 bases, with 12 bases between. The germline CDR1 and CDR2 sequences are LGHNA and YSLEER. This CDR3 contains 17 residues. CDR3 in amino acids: CASSQDVPSSSYNEQFF. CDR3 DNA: TGCGCCAGCAGCCAAGATGTTCCGTCTAGCTCCTACAATGAGCAGTTCTTC.

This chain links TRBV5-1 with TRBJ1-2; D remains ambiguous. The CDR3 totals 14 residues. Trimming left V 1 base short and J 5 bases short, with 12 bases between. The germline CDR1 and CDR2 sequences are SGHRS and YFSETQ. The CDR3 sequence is CASSLSVTQYGYTF. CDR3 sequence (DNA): TGCGCCAGCAGCTTGAGTGTGACACAGTATGGCTACACCTTC.

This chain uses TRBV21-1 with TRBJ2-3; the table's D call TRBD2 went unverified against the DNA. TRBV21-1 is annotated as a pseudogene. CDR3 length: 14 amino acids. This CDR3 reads CASSGPSVINTQYF. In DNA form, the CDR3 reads TGTGCCAGCAGCGGCCCCTCGGTTATAAATACGCAGTATTTT.

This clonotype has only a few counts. This chain's CDR3 is CASSLAALAGVEGTQYF. The CDR3, as DNA: TGCGCCAGCAGCTTGGCCGCGCTAGCGGGAGTGGAGGGGACCCAGTACTTC. The chain recombines TRBV5-1 with TRBJ2-5; 10 nucleotides line up with TRBD2. Germline V lookup: CDR1 SGHRS, CDR2 YFSETQ. This CDR3 is 17 amino acids long. Trimming at V came to 0 bases and at J to 7 bases, leaving 12 bases not matched to a gene. The full variable domain, completed using reference TRBV5-1 and TRBJ2-5, is KAGVTQTPRYLIKTRGQQVTLSCSPISGHRSVSWYQQTPGQGLQFLFEYFSETQRNKGNFPGRFSGRQFSNSRSEMNVSTLELGDSALYLCASSLAALAGVEGTQYFGPGTRLLVL.

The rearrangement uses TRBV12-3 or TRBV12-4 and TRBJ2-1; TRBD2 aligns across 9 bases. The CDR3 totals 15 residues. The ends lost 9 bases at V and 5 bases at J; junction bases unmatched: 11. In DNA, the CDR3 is TGTGCCAGTCTTGTCAGACTAGCGGCGGACAATGAGCAGTTCTTC. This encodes CASLVRLAADNEQFF.

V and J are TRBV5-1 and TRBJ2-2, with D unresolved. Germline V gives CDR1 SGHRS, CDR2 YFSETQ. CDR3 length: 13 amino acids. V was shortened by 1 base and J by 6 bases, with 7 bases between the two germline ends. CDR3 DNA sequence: TGCGCCAGCAGCTTGTTGCGATCCGGGGAGCTGTTTTTT. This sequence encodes CASSLLRSGELFF.

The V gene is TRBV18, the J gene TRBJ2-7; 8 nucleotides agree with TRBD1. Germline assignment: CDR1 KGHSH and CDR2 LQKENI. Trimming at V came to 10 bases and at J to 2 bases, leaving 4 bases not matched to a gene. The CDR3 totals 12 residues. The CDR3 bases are TGTGCCACAGGGGGCGACCCCTACGAGCAGTACTTC. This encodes CATGGDPYEQYF.